This TCR beta chain was sequenced during a study of cytomegalovirus exposure and HLA in healthy donors. In the study overall: For the approximately 360 genotyped donors, more than 65% fell within the Caucasian-associated ancestry cluster. Study outcomes and limitations: For most TCR beta V segments, an earlier analysis put the productive rate at about 90% or about 30% of the time. A later analysis linked a missense DCLRE1C variant to TCR beta V- and J-gene trimming. A later analysis reportedly found fewer N-insertions in an Asian-associated ancestry cluster than the approximately 730-donor mean.

The CDR3 totals 15 residues. Germline V gene sequence: CDR1 MNHEY, CDR2 SMNVEV (reference sequence). With V trimmed by 5 bases and J by 2 bases, 7 bases remained unmatched. Worth noting for this clone: Antigen: not known.

PCR amplification relied on 60 Vbeta primers (plus 13 Jbeta primers). The method was immunoSEQ multiplex PCR; TCRdb's version includes in-frame clones alone and lacks a portion of them. The sample includes some 180,000 clones, approximately 80% of them seen just once. The receptor comes from a female donor in good health and CMV-seronegative. The chain links TRBV27 to TRBJ2-7; TRBD2 matches 9 bases. The sample taken for sequencing was PBMCs. The CDR3 coding sequence is TGTGCCAGCAGTCTCGTGGCGGGGGGGCCCTACGAGCAGTACTTC. Amino acids: CASSLVAGGPYEQYF.